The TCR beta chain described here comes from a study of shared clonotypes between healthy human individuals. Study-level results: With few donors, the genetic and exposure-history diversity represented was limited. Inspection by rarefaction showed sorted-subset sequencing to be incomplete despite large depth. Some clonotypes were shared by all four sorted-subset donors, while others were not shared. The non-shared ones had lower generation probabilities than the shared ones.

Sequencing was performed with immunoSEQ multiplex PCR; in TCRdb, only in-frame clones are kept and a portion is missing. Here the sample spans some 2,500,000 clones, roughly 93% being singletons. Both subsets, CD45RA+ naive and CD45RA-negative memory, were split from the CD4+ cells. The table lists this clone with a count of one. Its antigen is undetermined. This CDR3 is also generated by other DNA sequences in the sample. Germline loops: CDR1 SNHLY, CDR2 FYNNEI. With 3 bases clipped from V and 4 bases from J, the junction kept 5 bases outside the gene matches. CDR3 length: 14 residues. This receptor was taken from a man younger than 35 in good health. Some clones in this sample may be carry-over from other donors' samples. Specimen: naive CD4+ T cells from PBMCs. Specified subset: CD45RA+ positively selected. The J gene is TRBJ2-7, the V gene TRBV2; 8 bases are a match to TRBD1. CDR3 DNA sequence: TGTGCCAGCAGTGATCAGGGGGCGTATTACGAGCAGTACTTC. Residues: CASSDQGAYYEQYF.